This T cell receptor (beta chain) derives from a study of blood T cell repertoires in COVID-19. Background on the study: Samples of COVID-19 (acute and convalescent) were obtained from the United States, Italy and Spain.

In the source study's methods: Amplification of reference gene primers was used by the study to estimate nucleated cell counts. TCRdb's table, derived via immunoSEQ multiplex PCR, lists solely in-frame clones and lacks some. The D gene and trimming were derived from the DNA, and the V and J assignments and clone size from that table. The repertoire includes approximately 230,000 clones, roughly 88% of them detected once, and roughly 6% sits in the top ten. Germline V CDR1 and CDR2: MDHEN, SYDVKM. The trim removed 4 bases at V and 5 bases at J, leaving 4 bases unmatched. The CDR3 consists of 14 residues.

Sample: peripheral blood. The V gene is TRBV28, the J gene TRBJ1-4; 7 bases match TRBD1. The receptor comes from a woman in her thirties with COVID-19, enrolled during active disease. CDR3 sequence reads: CASSSSGGNEKLFF. CDR3 DNA: TGTGCCAGCAGTTCATCAGGGGGGAATGAAAAACTGTTTTTT. The entire variable domain, with the rest obtained from reference TRBV28 and TRBJ1-4, is as follows: DVKVTQSSRYLVKRTGEKVFLECVQDMDHENMFWYRQDPGLGLRLIYFSYDVKMKEKGDIPEGYSVSREKKERFSLILESASTNQTSMYLCASSSSGGNEKLFFGSGTQLSVL.